This record looks at one TCR beta chain sequence and its context. The antigen is unknown. These data belong to a study of TIL therapy for anti-PD-1-resistant metastatic lung cancer. Overall study context: Median tumor mutation burden was under 1.9 mutations per megabase.

The CDR3 length is 12 residues. V trimming: 9 bases; J trimming: 3 bases; junction bases outside the gene matches: 2. Germline V gives CDR1 LNHDA, CDR2 SQIVND (reference sequence). Time point specified: pre-treatment sample, taken before nivolumab and TIL therapy. The tumor samples were excised metastases, mostly pleural nodules or supraclavicular lymph nodes. This was the immunoSEQ v3 assay. Sequencing used immunoSEQ multiplex PCR; TCRdb keeps in-frame clones, though not all of them. The sample has 50,000 to 60,000 clones, less than 85% seen once. Whole-study results and caveats: The cohort had more treatment-naive, never-smoker and oncogene-addicted patients than typical.

V usage is TRBV19 and J usage is TRBJ2-7, with 10 positions matching TRBD1. The receptor comes from a person aged 25 to 85 with non-small cell lung cancer. The input for sequencing was tumor tissue, taken at baseline. The CDR3 region has the DNA TGTGCCAGCGGGACAGGGGTCTACGAGCAGTACTTC. It is translated as CASGTGVYEQYF.